The 21 T cell receptor beta chains in this list originate from one sample, sequenced in a study of T-cell reconstitution after alpha-beta-depleted transplantation in children. A TCRbeta library incorporating unique molecular identifiers was prepared. TCRdb processed the PCR reads anew with MiXCR; each CDR3 protein has one entry. The table lists over 150,000 distinct CDR3 sequences, roughly 15% of them singletons. Sequencing used PBMCs from the stem cell graft donor, obtained from the stem cell graft. All receptors derive from a human donor who donated a stem cell graft to a child with acute lymphoblastic leukemia.

This clonotype was seen ten or more times. The gene calls are TRBV20-1 and TRBJ2-5; D unclear. The CDR3 runs to 11 residues. V was pared by 5 bases and J by 4 bases, with 8 bases between. Germline CDR1 DFQATT, CDR2 SNEGSKA (reference sequence). The CDR3, as DNA: TGCAGTGCTTGGGATTTAGAGACCCAGTACTTC. Translating it yields CSAWDLETQYF.

This clonotype has a count of ten or more. This chain connects TRBV7-2 to TRBJ1-3; 7 bases map to TRBD1. The germline CDR1 and CDR2 sequences are SGHTA and FQGNSA. Trimming at V came to 2 bases and at J to 2 bases, leaving 6 bases not matched to a gene. This CDR3 spans 16 amino acids. Here the CDR3 DNA reads TGTGCCAGCAGCTTAACAGGGGCTGCTACTGGAAACACCATATATTTT. This encodes CASSLTGAATGNTIYF.

This clonotype has a handful of counts. The chain employs TRBV28 and TRBJ2-5; D is possibly TRBD1 (8 bases). Germline CDR1 is MDHEN and CDR2 is SYDVKM. V lost 7 bases to trimming and J lost 4 bases, with 16 bases between them. The CDR3 runs 14 residues. CDR3 nucleotides: TGTGCCAGCAAGCCACAGGGGGGGGGAGAGACCCAGTACTTC. Translation gives CASKPQGGGETQYF. Full variable domain (remainder filled in from reference TRBV28 and TRBJ2-5): DVKVTQSSRYLVKRTGEKVFLECVQDMDHENMFWYRQDPGLGLRLIYFSYDVKMKEKGDIPEGYSVSREKKERFSLILESASTNQTSMYLCASKPQGGGETQYFGPGTRLLVL.

This clonotype was counted only a few times. This chain connects TRBV12-3 or TRBV12-4 to TRBJ1-5; D is unresolved. V was trimmed by 4 bases and J by 0 bases, leaving 13 bases between them. The CDR3 extends over 16 amino acids. This chain's CDR3 is CASSSPSLSSNQPQHF. The CDR3 region has the DNA TGTGCCAGCAGTTCCCCCTCCCTCTCTAGCAATCAGCCCCAGCATTTT.

This clonotype was counted at least ten times. V gene TRBV20-1 combines with J gene TRBJ2-1, with 9 bases aligning to TRBD2. Unmatched junction bases numbered 7, after V lost 0 bases and J lost 7 bases. CDR3 length: 15 residues. The germline V gene has CDR1 DFQATT and CDR2 SNEGSKA (reference sequence). CDR3 DNA sequence: TGCAGTGCTAGAGATCCTAGCGGGGACCAGAATGAGCAGTTCTTC. This encodes CSARDPSGDQNEQFF.

The sample holds many counts of this clonotype. The rearrangement links TRBV5-1 to TRBJ1-1, with D possibly being TRBD1 (5 bases). The V and J ends lost 3 bases and 0 bases respectively, with 18 bases between them. This CDR3 contains 17 residues. CDR1 and CDR2 from the germline V gene are SGHRS and YFSETQ. CDR3 in DNA: TGCGCCAGCAGCTCTTTAGGAATAGGGGTAATGAACACTGAAGCTTTCTTT. This translates into CASSSLGIGVMNTEAFF.

As to this clonotype: A much larger clonotype is one base distant, so this may be a read error. The genes are TRBV5-1 and TRBJ1-1; possibly TRBD1 for D (5 bases). Germline CDR1 reads SGHRS; CDR2 reads YFSETQ. The CDR3 is 13 amino acids. CDR3 bases: TGCACCAGCAGCTACGGACAGAACACTGAAGCTTTCTTT. Protein product: CTSSYGQNTEAFF.

The table lists this clonotype with many counts. The rearrangement uses TRBV20-1 and TRBJ2-3; 9 bases align to TRBD2. The CDR3 runs to 15 residues. Germline values: CDR1 DFQATT, CDR2 SNEGSKA (reference sequence). Unmatched junction bases numbered 9, after V lost 5 bases and J lost 3 bases. This chain's CDR3 is CSADSGRGGTDTQYF. In nucleotides, the CDR3 is TGCAGTGCTGATAGCGGGAGAGGTGGGACAGATACGCAGTATTTT.

The chain combines TRBV4-2 with TRBJ2-2, with 12 bases that match TRBD1. The CDR3 length is 15 residues. V was pared by 9 bases and J by 6 bases, with 8 bases of the junction left unmatched. Germline lookup yields CDR1 LGHNA and CDR2 YNFKEQ. CDR3 sequence: CARGPGTGGSGELFF. CDR3 in DNA: TGTGCCAGGGGCCCCGGGACAGGGGGCTCCGGGGAGCTGTTTTTT.

The CDR3 protein is CASSLSRGPTYEQYF. CDR3 DNA: TGTGCCAGCAGTTTATCGAGAGGACCGACCTACGAGCAGTACTTC. This chain uses TRBV27 with TRBJ2-7; no clear D gene. V lost 0 bases and J 2 bases, leaving 11 bases between the germline ends. There are 15 residues in the CDR3. Germline V CDR1 and CDR2: MNHEY, SMNVEV (reference sequence).

This clonotype appeared many times. The V gene is TRBV7-2, the J gene TRBJ2-3, with 10 bases that match TRBD2. With V trimmed by 2 bases and J by 6 bases, 8 bases remained unmatched. CDR1 and CDR2 (germline): SGHTA, FQGNSA. The CDR3 has 16 amino acids. The CDR3, as DNA: TGTGCCAGCAGCTTAATCGCTAGCGGGAGTGTTGATACGCAGTATTTT. As protein: CASSLIASGSVDTQYF.

This clonotype was detected many times. The chain combines TRBV5-1 with TRBJ2-5; D perhaps matches TRBD2 (6 bases). The CDR3 length is 14 residues. With 0 bases removed from V and 5 bases from J, the gap between germline ends came to 11 bases. CDR1 and CDR2 (germline): SGHRS, YFSETQ. The DNA for the CDR3 is TGCGCCAGCAGCTTGGATGCGGGAACGGAGACCCAGTACTTC. Protein product: CASSLDAGTETQYF.

The rearrangement uses TRBV12-3 or TRBV12-4 and TRBJ2-1, with D possibly matching TRBD2 (5 bases). V was shortened by 8 bases and J by 7 bases, with 9 bases between the two germline ends. The length of the CDR3 is 11 residues. The CDR3 loop is CASLWRNEQFF. The CDR3 DNA reads TGTGCCAGCCTATGGAGGAATGAGCAGTTCTTC.

This clonotype was seen more than once but under ten times. The V call is TRBV28, the J call TRBJ2-7, with 8 bases aligning to TRBD1. The CDR3 totals 11 residues. Germline V gene lookup returns CDR1 MDHEN and CDR2 SYDVKM. V was clipped by 6 bases and J by 9 bases; unmatched bases: 4. The CDR3 bases are TGTGCCAGCAGATCCGGACAGGGGCAGTACTTC. Residues: CASRSGQGQYF.

The V and J genes are TRBV10-2 and TRBJ1-5; D is undetermined. CDR1 WSHSY and CDR2 SAAADI come from the germline V gene. CDR3 size: 14 residues. With 1 base removed from V and 4 bases from J, the gap between germline ends came to 8 bases. CDR3 region: CASSELQSNQPQHF. CDR3 in DNA: TGCGCCAGCAGTGAGTTACAGTCGAATCAGCCCCAGCATTTT.

The sample holds many counts of this clonotype. The genes are TRBV20-1 and TRBJ1-1; D gene ambiguous. This CDR3 comprises 14 residues. V shed 1 base and J shed 3 bases, with 12 bases lying between them. Germline V gene sequence: CDR1 DFQATT, CDR2 SNEGSKA (reference sequence). In DNA, the CDR3 is TGCAGTGCTAGAGTGCGGGGTCCGGACACTGAAGCTTTCTTT. Its protein is CSARVRGPDTEAFF.

At least ten counts were recorded for this clonotype. The chain recombines TRBV29-1 with TRBJ2-1; no firm D call. CDR1 is SQVTM and CDR2 is ANQGSEA in the germline V gene. Trimming cost V 6 bases and J 4 bases, with 10 bases left between them. The CDR3 length is 12 residues. CDR3 nucleotides: TGCAGCGTCTCGGGCGGATACAATGAGCAGTTCTTC. Protein sequence: CSVSGGYNEQFF.

For this clonotype: The junction shows a germline mismatch at one end, possibly a read error. V gene TRBV20-1 combines with J gene TRBJ2-1; no clear D. Germline V gives CDR1 DFQATT, CDR2 SNEGSKA (reference sequence). The CDR3 is 15 amino acids. The chain's CDR3 is CSARLTVGGYHEQFF. CDR3 DNA: TGCAGTGCTAGACTTACAGTGGGTGGCTACCATGAGCAGTTCTTC.

This clonotype appeared many times. V usage is TRBV27 and J usage is TRBJ2-1; 10 bases agree with TRBD2. This CDR3 is built from 18 residues. Germline values: CDR1 MNHEY, CDR2 SMNVEV (reference sequence). V lost 8 bases and J lost 7; bases outside the gene matches: 20. The CDR3 region is CASLLVGLAGVGGNEQFF. The CDR3 DNA reads as TGTGCCAGCCTCCTTGTGGGGCTAGCGGGAGTTGGGGGGAATGAGCAGTTCTTC.

In nucleotides, the CDR3 is TGCGCCAGCAGCTTGGCACCAGCCACAGCCTCTGGGGCCAACGTCCTGACTTTC. This sequence encodes CASSLAPATASGANVLTF. V and J are TRBV5-1 and TRBJ2-6; no reliable D call. Germline CDR1 SGHRS, CDR2 YFSETQ. The CDR3 runs to 18 residues. Between the trimmed V and J ends, which lost 0 bases and 0 bases, there was a span of 13 bases.

The table lists this clonotype with many counts. The chain carries TRBV29-1 and TRBJ2-7; D is possibly TRBD2 (5 bases). Germline V gene lookup returns CDR1 SQVTM and CDR2 ANQGSEA. V gave up 5 bases and J gave up 4 bases, with 18 bases separating them. This CDR3 comprises 14 residues. The CDR3 coding sequence is TGCAGCGTTAGCATGGAGGCAGCCTCATACGAGCAGTACTTC. Translation: CSVSMEAASYEQYF.